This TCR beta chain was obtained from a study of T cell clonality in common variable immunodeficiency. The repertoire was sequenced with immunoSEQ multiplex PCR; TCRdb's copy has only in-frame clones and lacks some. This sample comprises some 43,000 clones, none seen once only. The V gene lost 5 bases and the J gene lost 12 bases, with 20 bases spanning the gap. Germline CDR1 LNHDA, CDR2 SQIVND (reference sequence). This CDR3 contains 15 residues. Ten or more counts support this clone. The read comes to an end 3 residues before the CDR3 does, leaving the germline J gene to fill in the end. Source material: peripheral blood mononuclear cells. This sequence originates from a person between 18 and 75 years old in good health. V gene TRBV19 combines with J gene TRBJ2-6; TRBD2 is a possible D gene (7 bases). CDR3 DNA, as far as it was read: TGTGCCAGTAGTTCCTCGACGGGGGGCGAGGGCGTC. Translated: CASSSSTGGEGV. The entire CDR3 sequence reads CASSSSTGGEGVLTF.